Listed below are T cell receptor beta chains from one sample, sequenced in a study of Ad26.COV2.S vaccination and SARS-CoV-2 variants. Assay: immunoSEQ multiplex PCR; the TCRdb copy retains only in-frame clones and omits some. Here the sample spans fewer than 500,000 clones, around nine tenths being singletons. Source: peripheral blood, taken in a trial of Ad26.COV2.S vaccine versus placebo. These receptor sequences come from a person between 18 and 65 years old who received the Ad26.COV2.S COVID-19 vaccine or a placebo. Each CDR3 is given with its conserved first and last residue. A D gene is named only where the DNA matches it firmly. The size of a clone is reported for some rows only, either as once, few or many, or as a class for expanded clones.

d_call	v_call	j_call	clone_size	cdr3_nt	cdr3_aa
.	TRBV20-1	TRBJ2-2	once	TGCAGTGCTATGGGCGGGGAGCTGTTTTTT	CSAMGGELFF
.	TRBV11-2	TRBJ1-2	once	TGTGCCAGCAGCTTAGCAGGGCGTGCCTATGGCTACACCTTC	CASSLAGRAYGYTF
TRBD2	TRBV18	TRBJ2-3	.	TGTGCCAGCTCACCACCTTTAGCGGGAGGGGCAGATACGCAGTATTTT	CASSPPLAGGADTQYF
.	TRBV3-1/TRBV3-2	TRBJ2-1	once	TGTGCCAGCAGCCAAGTGGAGGGACCCTACAATGAGCAGTTCTTC	CASSQVEGPYNEQFF
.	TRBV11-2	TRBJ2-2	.	TGTGCCAGCAGCTTAGATCCCCAGGGAGGGGAGCTGTTTTTT	CASSLDPQGGELFF
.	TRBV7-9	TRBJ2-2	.	TGTGCCAGCAGCTTAGCTAGCGAGAACACCGGGGAGCTGTTTTTT	CASSLASENTGELFF
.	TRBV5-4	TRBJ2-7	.	TGTGCCAGCAGCTTGGATACAATTGGCGAGCAGTACTTC	CASSLDTIGEQYF
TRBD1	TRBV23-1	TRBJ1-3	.	TGCGCCAGCAGAAAGACAGGGTGTGGAAACACCATATATTTT	CASRKTGCGNTIYF
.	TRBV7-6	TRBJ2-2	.	TGTGCCAGCAGCTTAGCGGAGGGGCGAACCGGGGAGCTGTTTTTT	CASSLAEGRTGELFF
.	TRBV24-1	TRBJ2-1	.	TGTGCCACCATTTCCCCACCCTGGAGCTCCTACAATGAGCAGTTCTTC	CATISPPWSSYNEQFF
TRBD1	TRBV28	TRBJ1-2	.	TGTGCCAGCAGTCCTCCGGGACAGAACTATGGCTACACCTTC	CASSPPGQNYGYTF
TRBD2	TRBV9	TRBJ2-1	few	TGTGCCAGCAGCGGGGGGACTAGCGGGTACTACAATGAGCAGTTCTTC	CASSGGTSGYYNEQFF
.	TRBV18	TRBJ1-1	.	TGTGCCAGCTCTCCTGACTTGGGTAGCACTGAAGCTTTCTTT	CASSPDLGSTEAFF
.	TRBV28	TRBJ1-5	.	TGTGCCAGCAGCCGGAACGCCCCTTTATCCAATCAGCCCCAGCATTTT	CASSRNAPLSNQPQHF
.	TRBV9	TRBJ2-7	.	TGTGCCAGCAGCGTGGCTGGATCCCATTTTAACGAGCAGTACTTC	CASSVAGSHFNEQYF
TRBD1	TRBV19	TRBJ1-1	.	TGTGCCACTACCGGGACAGCGAACACTGAAGCTTTCTTT	CATTGTANTEAFF
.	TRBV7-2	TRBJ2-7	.	TGTGCCAGCAGTCCGTGGAACGGTTACGAGCAGTACTTC	CASSPWNGYEQYF
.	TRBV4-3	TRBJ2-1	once	TGCGCCAGCAGCCAAGATACGAAGCTCCCCACACCAGATGAGCAGTTCTTC	CASSQDTKLPTPDEQFF
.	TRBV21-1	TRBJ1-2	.	TGTGCCAGCAGCAAGGGGGATGATGGTCAGGCCTATGGCTACACCTTC	CASSKGDDGQAYGYTF
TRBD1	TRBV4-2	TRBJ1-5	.	TGTGCCAGCAGCCAAGTTGCGAACACGGACAGGGCCTTTATCCAGCCCCAGCATTTT	CASSQVANTDRAFIQPQHF
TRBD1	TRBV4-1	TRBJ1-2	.	TGCGCCAGCAGCCAACTCGGACAGGGTGACTATGGCTACACCTTC	CASSQLGQGDYGYTF
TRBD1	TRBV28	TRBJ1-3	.	TGTGCCAGCAGTTTGTCCGGGACAGCTAGTATTGGAAACACCATATATTTT	CASSLSGTASIGNTIYF